The T cell receptor (beta chain) under discussion was sequenced for a study of T cell clones after liver transplantation. Turning to the study itself: Liver transplant recipients had immunosuppression withdrawal attempted within 2 years. Patients counted as tolerant after at least one year off all immunosuppression, enzymes not exceeding twice normal.

Trimming left V 6 bases short and J 0 bases short, with 15 bases between. Germline V gives CDR1 KGHSH, CDR2 LQKENI. The CDR3 is 17 residues long. Some clones are missing from TCRdb's copy, which holds only in-frame ones; the method was immunoSEQ multiplex PCR. The sample shows tens of thousands of clones, about two thirds of them seen only once. The clonotype originates from a human donor who received a liver transplant. The chain is built from TRBV18 and TRBJ2-6; D is perhaps TRBD1 (5 bases). Source: CD4+ T cells from blood, taken before liver transplant. CDR3 coding DNA: TGTGCCAGCTCGTACGACAGACTGATCTCTGGGGCCAACGTCCTGACTTTC. The encoded protein is CASSYDRLISGANVLTF.